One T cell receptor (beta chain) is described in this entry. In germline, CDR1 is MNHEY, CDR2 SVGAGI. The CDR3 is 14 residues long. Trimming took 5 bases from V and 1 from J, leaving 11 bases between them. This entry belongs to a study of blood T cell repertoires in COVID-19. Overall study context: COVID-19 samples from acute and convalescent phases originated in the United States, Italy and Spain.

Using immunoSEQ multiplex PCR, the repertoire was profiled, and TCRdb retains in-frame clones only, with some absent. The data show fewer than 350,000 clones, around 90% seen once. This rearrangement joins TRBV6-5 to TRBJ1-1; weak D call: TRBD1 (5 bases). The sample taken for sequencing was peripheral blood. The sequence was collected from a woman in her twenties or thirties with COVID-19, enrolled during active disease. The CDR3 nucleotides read TGTGCCAGCAGTACGGGGGACGGGAACACTGAAGCTTTCTTT. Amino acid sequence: CASSTGDGNTEAFF.